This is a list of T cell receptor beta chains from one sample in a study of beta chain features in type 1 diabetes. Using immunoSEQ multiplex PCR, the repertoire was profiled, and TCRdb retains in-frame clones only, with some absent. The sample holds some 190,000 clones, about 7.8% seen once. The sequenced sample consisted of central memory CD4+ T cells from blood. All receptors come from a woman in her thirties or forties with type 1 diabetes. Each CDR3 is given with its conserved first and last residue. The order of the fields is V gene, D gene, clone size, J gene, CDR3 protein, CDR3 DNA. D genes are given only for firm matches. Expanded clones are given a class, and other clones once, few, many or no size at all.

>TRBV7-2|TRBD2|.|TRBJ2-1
CASSTTSGMYNEQFF
TGTGCCAGCAGCACGACTAGCGGGATGTACAATGAGCAGTTCTTC
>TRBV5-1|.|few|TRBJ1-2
CASTQSGGNDYGYTF
TGCGCCAGCACGCAGAGTGGAGGGAATGACTATGGCTACACCTTC
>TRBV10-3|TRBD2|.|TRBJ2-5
CAISSGEETQYF
TGTGCCATCAGTAGCGGGGAAGAGACCCAGTACTTC
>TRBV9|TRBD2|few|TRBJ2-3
CASSVESGGTDTQYF
TGTGCCAGCAGCGTAGAGAGCGGGGGCACAGATACGCAGTATTTT
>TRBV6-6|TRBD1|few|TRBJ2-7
CASTSQGVWEQYF
TGTGCCAGCACCTCCCAGGGGGTGTGGGAGCAGTACTTC
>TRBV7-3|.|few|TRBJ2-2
CASSPRTVGGELFF
TGTGCCAGCAGCCCGAGGACTGTGGGCGGGGAGCTGTTTTTT
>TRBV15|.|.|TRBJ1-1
CATSRGQYTEAFF
TGTGCCACCAGCAGGGGCCAGTACACTGAAGCTTTCTTT
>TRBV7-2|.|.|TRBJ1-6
CASSFRGSPLHF
TGTGCCAGCAGCTTTAGGGGTTCACCCCTCCACTTT
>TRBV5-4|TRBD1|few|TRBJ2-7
CASSLGGQQGREQYF
TGTGCCAGCAGCTTGGGTGGGCAACAGGGGCGTGAGCAGTACTTC
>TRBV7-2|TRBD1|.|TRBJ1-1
CASSSKRDSATEAFF
TGTGCCAGCAGCAGTAAACGGGACAGTGCGACTGAAGCTTTCTTT
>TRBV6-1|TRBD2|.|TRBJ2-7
CASRPPGGERYEQYF
TGTGCCAGCAGACCCCCCGGGGGGGAGAGGTACGAGCAGTACTTC
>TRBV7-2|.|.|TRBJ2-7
CASSSTYEQYF
TGTGCCAGCAGCTCCACTTACGAGCAGTACTTC
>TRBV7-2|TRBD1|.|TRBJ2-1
CASSLPDRGGVSNEQFF
TGTGCCAGCAGCTTACCGGACAGGGGGGGGGTCAGCAATGAGCAGTTCTTC
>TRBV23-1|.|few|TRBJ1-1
CASNPLIRGANTEAFF
TGCGCCAGCAACCCTCTTATACGGGGGGCGAACACTGAAGCTTTCTTT
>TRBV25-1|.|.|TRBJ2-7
CASSSRSYEQYF
TGTGCCAGCAGCTCCAGGTCCTACGAGCAGTACTTC
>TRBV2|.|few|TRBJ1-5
CASSTNSNQPQHF
TGTGCCAGCAGTACTAATAGCAATCAGCCCCAGCATTTT
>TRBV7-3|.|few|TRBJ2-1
CASSLTRGEDNEQFF
TGTGCCAGCAGCTTAACGCGGGGCGAAGACAATGAGCAGTTCTTC
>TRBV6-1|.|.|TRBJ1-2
CASSEAGRGWNGYTF
TGTGCCAGCAGTGAAGCTGGCAGGGGCTGGAATGGCTACACCTTC
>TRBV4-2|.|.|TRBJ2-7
CASSPGTSDEQYF
TGTGCCAGCAGCCCCGGGACTTCGGATGAGCAGTACTTC
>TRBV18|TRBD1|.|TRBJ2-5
CASSPRQGARETQYF
TGTGCCAGCTCACCCCGACAGGGGGCGCGGGAGACCCAGTACTTC
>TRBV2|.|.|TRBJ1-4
CASRAGESPAEKLFF
TGTGCCAGCAGGGCAGGGGAGTCCCCTGCAGAAAAACTGTTTTTT
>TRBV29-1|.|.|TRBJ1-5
CSVRDNNNQPQHF
TGCAGCGTTCGGGACAATAATAATCAGCCCCAGCATTTT
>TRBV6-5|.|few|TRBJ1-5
CASRSGLDNQPQHF
TGTGCCAGCAGGTCAGGGTTAGACAATCAGCCCCAGCATTTT
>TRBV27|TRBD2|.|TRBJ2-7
CASSTSGSYEQYF
TGTGCCAGCAGTACTAGCGGGTCCTACGAGCAGTACTTC
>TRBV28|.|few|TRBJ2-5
CASSSTGEETQYF
TGTGCCAGCAGTTCCACTGGAGAAGAGACCCAGTACTTC
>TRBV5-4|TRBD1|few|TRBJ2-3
CASSPGTVTDTQYF
TGTGCCAGCAGTCCCGGGACAGTCACAGATACGCAGTATTTT
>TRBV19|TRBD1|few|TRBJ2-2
CASSKGQGDTGELFF
TGTGCCAGTAGTAAGGGACAGGGCGACACCGGGGAGCTGTTTTTT
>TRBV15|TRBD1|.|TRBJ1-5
CATSGGTADSNQPQHF
TGTGCCACCAGCGGAGGGACAGCCGATAGCAATCAGCCCCAGCATTTT
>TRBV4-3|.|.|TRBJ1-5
CASSQDYSNQPQHF
TGCGCCAGCAGCCAAGATTATAGCAATCAGCCCCAGCATTTT
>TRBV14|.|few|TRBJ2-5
CASSPRFQETQYF
TGTGCCAGCAGCCCGCGCTTCCAAGAGACCCAGTACTTC
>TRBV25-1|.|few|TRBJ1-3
CASSDAQDAGNTIYF
TGTGCCAGCAGTGATGCACAGGACGCTGGAAACACCATATATTTT
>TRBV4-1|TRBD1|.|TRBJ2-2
CASSPPGQLGRELFF
TGCGCCAGCAGCCCGCCGGGACAGTTAGGACGGGAGCTGTTTTTT
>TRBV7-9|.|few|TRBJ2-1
CASSKQVTLTSYNEQFF
TGTGCCAGCAGTAAACAGGTGACACTGACCTCCTACAATGAGCAGTTCTTC
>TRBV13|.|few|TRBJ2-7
CASSLRQGEQYF
TGTGCCAGCAGCTTACGGCAGGGCGAGCAGTACTTC
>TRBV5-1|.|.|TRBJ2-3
CASSFHADTQYF
TGCGCCAGCAGCTTCCATGCAGATACGCAGTATTTT
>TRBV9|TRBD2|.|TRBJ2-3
CASSVAFSGGATDTQYF
TGTGCCAGCAGCGTAGCTTTTAGCGGGGGGGCGACAGATACGCAGTATTTT
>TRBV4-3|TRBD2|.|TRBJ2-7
CASSQDGGGEQYF
TGCGCCAGCAGCCAAGACGGGGGGGGCGAGCAGTACTTC
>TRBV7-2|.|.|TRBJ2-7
CASSLAGVSYEQYF
TGTGCCAGCAGCTTAGCAGGAGTGTCCTACGAGCAGTACTTC
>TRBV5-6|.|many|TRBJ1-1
CASSGGGTEAFF
TGTGCCAGCTCCGGGGGGGGCACTGAAGCTTTCTTT
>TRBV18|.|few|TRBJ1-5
CASSPQQDSNQPQHF
TGTGCCAGCTCACCACAACAGGATAGCAATCAGCCCCAGCATTTT
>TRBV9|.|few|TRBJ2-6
CASSVGGANVLTF
TGTGCCAGCAGCGTCGGGGGGGCCAACGTCCTGACTTTC
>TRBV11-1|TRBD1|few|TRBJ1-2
CASSLMDRPGYTF
TGTGCCAGCAGCTTAATGGACAGGCCGGGCTACACCTTC
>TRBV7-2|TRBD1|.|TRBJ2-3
CASSLGDRGSDTQYF
TGTGCCAGCAGCTTAGGGGACAGGGGGTCAGATACGCAGTATTTT
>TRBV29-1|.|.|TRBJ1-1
CSGWRGLNTEAFF
TGCAGCGGATGGAGGGGCCTGAACACTGAAGCTTTCTTT
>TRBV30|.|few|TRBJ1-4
CAWSKAQGDEKLFF
TGTGCCTGGAGTAAGGCCCAGGGTGATGAAAAACTGTTTTTT
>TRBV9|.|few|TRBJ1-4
CASNRRGQGNEKLFF
TGTGCCAGCAACCGAAGAGGACAAGGGAATGAAAAACTGTTTTTT
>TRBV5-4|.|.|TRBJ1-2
CASSFRVRESYTF
TGTGCCAGCAGCTTTCGGGTTCGGGAGAGCTACACCTTC
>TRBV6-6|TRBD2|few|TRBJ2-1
CASSYSRSGRAFEQFF
TGTGCCAGCAGTTACTCGAGAAGCGGGAGGGCCTTTGAGCAGTTCTTC
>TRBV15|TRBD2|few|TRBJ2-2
CATTPGGGTGELFF
TGTGCCACCACCCCGGGGGGTGGCACCGGGGAGCTGTTTTTT
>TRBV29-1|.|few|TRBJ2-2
CSVSGGGELFF
TGCAGCGTATCTGGAGGCGGGGAGCTGTTTTTT
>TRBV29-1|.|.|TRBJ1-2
CSVEEARSYGYTF
TGCAGCGTTGAGGAGGCGCGCAGCTATGGCTACACCTTC
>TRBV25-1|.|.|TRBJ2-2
CASREGPNTGELFF
TGTGCCAGCAGGGAGGGCCCCAACACCGGGGAGCTGTTTTTT
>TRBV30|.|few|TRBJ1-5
CAWSVGARARQPQHF
TGTGCCTGGAGTGTAGGGGCCCGAGCCCGTCAGCCCCAGCATTTT
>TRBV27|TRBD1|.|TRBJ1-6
CASGVRDRVYRSPLHF
TGTGCCAGCGGGGTCCGGGACAGGGTTTACCGGTCACCCCTCCACTTT
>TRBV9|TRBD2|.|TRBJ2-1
CASSVMGLAFNEQFF
TGTGCCAGCAGCGTAATGGGACTAGCGTTTAATGAGCAGTTCTTC
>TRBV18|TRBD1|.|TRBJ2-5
CASSRGQRETQYF
TGTGCCAGCTCACGGGGACAGCGCGAGACCCAGTACTTC
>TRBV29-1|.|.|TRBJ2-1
CSVDGSTGWNEQFF
TGCAGCGTTGACGGGAGTACGGGGTGGAATGAGCAGTTCTTC
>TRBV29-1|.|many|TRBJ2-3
CSVEAESTDTQYF
TGCAGCGTTGAAGCCGAGAGCACAGATACGCAGTATTTT
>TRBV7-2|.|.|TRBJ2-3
CASSLDPGLNTQYF
TGTGCCAGCAGCTTAGATCCAGGGCTTAATACGCAGTATTTT
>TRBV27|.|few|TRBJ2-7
CASGERDEQYF
TGTGCCAGCGGCGAGAGGGACGAGCAGTACTTC